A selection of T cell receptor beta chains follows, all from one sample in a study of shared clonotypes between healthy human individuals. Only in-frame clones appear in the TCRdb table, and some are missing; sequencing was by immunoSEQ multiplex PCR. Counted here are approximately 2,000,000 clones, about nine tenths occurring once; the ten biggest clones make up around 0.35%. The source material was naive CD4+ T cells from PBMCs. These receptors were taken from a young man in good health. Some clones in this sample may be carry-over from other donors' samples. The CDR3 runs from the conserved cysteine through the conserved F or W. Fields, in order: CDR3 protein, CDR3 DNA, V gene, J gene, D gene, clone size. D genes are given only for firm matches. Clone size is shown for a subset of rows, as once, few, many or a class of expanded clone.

CDR3aa: CASSPGGLDTQYF
CDR3nt: TGCGCCAGCAGCCCGGGAGGCCTAGATACGCAGTATTTT
v_gene: TRBV5-1
j_gene: TRBJ2-3
d_gene: TRBD2
abundance: once

CDR3aa: CASAAGDRRHGANVLTF
CDR3nt: TGCGCCAGCGCCGCAGGGGACCGCAGACACGGGGCCAACGTCCTGACTTTC
v_gene: TRBV5-1
j_gene: TRBJ2-6
d_gene: NA
abundance: NA

CDR3aa: CASSSPGTADTGELFF
CDR3nt: TGTGCCAGCAGTTCCCCGGGCACGGCGGACACCGGGGAGCTGTTTTTT
v_gene: TRBV27
j_gene: TRBJ2-2
d_gene: NA
abundance: NA

CDR3aa: CASSEATIAGRGETQYF
CDR3nt: TGTGCCAGCAGTGAAGCGACTATAGCGGGAAGAGGCGAGACCCAGTACTTC
v_gene: TRBV2
j_gene: TRBJ2-5
d_gene: TRBD2
abundance: NA

CDR3aa: CASSLGGDDEKLFF
CDR3nt: TGTGCCAGCAGCTTAGGAGGGGACGATGAAAAACTGTTTTTT
v_gene: TRBV7-2
j_gene: TRBJ1-4
d_gene: NA
abundance: NA

CDR3aa: CASSFYREGYTF
CDR3nt: TGTGCCAGCAGCTTTTACAGGGAAGGCTACACCTTC
v_gene: TRBV7-2
j_gene: TRBJ1-2
d_gene: NA
abundance: NA

CDR3aa: CASERAGARTDTQYF
CDR3nt: TGTGCCAGCGAGAGAGCGGGAGCGCGCACAGATACGCAGTATTTT
v_gene: TRBV28
j_gene: TRBJ2-3
d_gene: TRBD2
abundance: NA

CDR3aa: CAWSLSGVSYGYTF
CDR3nt: TGTGCCTGGAGTCTTTCAGGGGTTAGCTATGGCTACACCTTC
v_gene: TRBV30
j_gene: TRBJ1-2
d_gene: NA
abundance: NA

CDR3aa: CASSYGTDTQYF
CDR3nt: TGTGCCAGCAGTTATGGGACAGATACGCAGTATTTT
v_gene: TRBV6-5
j_gene: TRBJ2-3
d_gene: NA
abundance: NA

CDR3aa: CASRRGAETQYF
CDR3nt: TGTGCCAGCAGAAGGGGGGCGGAGACCCAGTACTTC
v_gene: TRBV27
j_gene: TRBJ2-5
d_gene: NA
abundance: NA

CDR3aa: CASSLALPGFEQYF
CDR3nt: TGTGCCAGCAGCTTAGCGCTGCCGGGGTTCGAGCAGTACTTC
v_gene: TRBV7-2
j_gene: TRBJ2-7
d_gene: NA
abundance: NA

CDR3aa: CASSPTLAGDGEQYF
CDR3nt: TGTGCCAGCTCACCTACCCTAGCGGGAGACGGAGAGCAGTACTTC
v_gene: TRBV18
j_gene: TRBJ2-7
d_gene: TRBD2
abundance: once

CDR3aa: CASSLTSRNTGELFF
CDR3nt: TGTGCCAGCAGTTTAACTAGCAGGAACACCGGGGAGCTGTTTTTT
v_gene: TRBV27
j_gene: TRBJ2-2
d_gene: NA
abundance: NA

CDR3aa: CASSLSGRANTGELFF
CDR3nt: TGTGCCAGCAGTCTCAGCGGGAGGGCGAACACCGGGGAGCTGTTTTTT
v_gene: TRBV9
j_gene: TRBJ2-2
d_gene: TRBD2
abundance: once

CDR3aa: CASSDRGNSYEQYF
CDR3nt: TGTGCCAGCTCGGACAGGGGGAACTCCTACGAGCAGTACTTC
v_gene: TRBV19
j_gene: TRBJ2-7
d_gene: TRBD1
abundance: NA

CDR3aa: CASSLGRGGNTEAFF
CDR3nt: TGTGCCAGCAGCTTGGGAAGAGGTGGTAACACTGAAGCTTTCTTT
v_gene: TRBV7-3
j_gene: TRBJ1-1
d_gene: NA
abundance: once

CDR3aa: CASTAAQEGYTF
CDR3nt: TGTGCCAGCACGGCCGCCCAGGAGGGCTACACCTTC
v_gene: TRBV28
j_gene: TRBJ1-2
d_gene: NA
abundance: NA

CDR3aa: CASSFERYNYEQYF
CDR3nt: TGTGCCAGCAGTTTCGAACGGTACAACTACGAGCAGTACTTC
v_gene: TRBV28
j_gene: TRBJ2-7
d_gene: NA
abundance: once

CDR3aa: CASSFDRMETQYF
CDR3nt: TGTGCCAGCAGTTTTGACAGGATGGAGACCCAGTACTTC
v_gene: TRBV27
j_gene: TRBJ2-5
d_gene: NA
abundance: NA

CDR3aa: CASSLASAYEQYF
CDR3nt: TGTGCCAGCAGTCTGGCTAGCGCCTACGAGCAGTACTTC
v_gene: TRBV27
j_gene: TRBJ2-7
d_gene: NA
abundance: NA

CDR3aa: CSVGTASEANVLTF
CDR3nt: TGCAGCGTTGGGACAGCCAGCGAGGCCAACGTCCTGACTTTC
v_gene: TRBV29-1
j_gene: TRBJ2-6
d_gene: NA
abundance: NA

CDR3aa: CASATSGRTYEQYF
CDR3nt: TGTGCCAGCGCCACTAGCGGGAGGACCTACGAGCAGTACTTC
v_gene: TRBV28
j_gene: TRBJ2-7
d_gene: TRBD2
abundance: NA

CDR3aa: CAWSVIFSGQWYF
CDR3nt: TGTGCCTGGAGTGTTATTTTTTCCGGCCAGTGGTACTTC
v_gene: TRBV30
j_gene: TRBJ2-7
d_gene: NA
abundance: NA

CDR3aa: CASSLRAGGRDTQYF
CDR3nt: TGTGCCAGCAGCCTTAGAGCGGGGGGGAGGGATACGCAGTATTTT
v_gene: TRBV9
j_gene: TRBJ2-3
d_gene: TRBD2
abundance: NA

CDR3aa: CASSFDRDRKEAFF
CDR3nt: TGTGCCAGCAGTTTTGACCGGGACAGAAAAGAAGCTTTCTTT
v_gene: TRBV27
j_gene: TRBJ1-1
d_gene: TRBD1
abundance: NA

CDR3aa: CSVLGERRGYTF
CDR3nt: TGCAGCGTTCTTGGAGAACGGCGTGGCTACACCTTC
v_gene: TRBV29-1
j_gene: TRBJ1-2
d_gene: NA
abundance: few

CDR3aa: CASSGGWGEQFF
CDR3nt: TGTGCCAGCAGTGGGGGATGGGGTGAGCAGTTCTTC
v_gene: TRBV28
j_gene: TRBJ2-1
d_gene: NA
abundance: NA

CDR3aa: CASSAPFSRGNNEQFF
CDR3nt: TGTGCCAGTAGTGCCCCCTTTTCGAGAGGGAACAATGAGCAGTTCTTC
v_gene: TRBV19
j_gene: TRBJ2-1
d_gene: NA
abundance: NA

CDR3aa: CASSPGSTYGYTF
CDR3nt: TGTGCCAGCAGCCCCGGGTCCACCTATGGCTACACCTTC
v_gene: TRBV9
j_gene: TRBJ1-2
d_gene: NA
abundance: NA

CDR3aa: CASSEILGGFYEQYF
CDR3nt: TGTGCCAGCAGTGAGATCTTGGGGGGGTTCTACGAGCAGTACTTC
v_gene: TRBV6-1
j_gene: TRBJ2-7
d_gene: TRBD2
abundance: NA